The following is a T cell receptor beta chain sequence with its context. What it recognizes is unknown. The record originates from a study of Ad26.COV2.S vaccination and SARS-CoV-2 variants. Across the study: Dosing was one shot or two shots 56 days apart. Study observations and caveats: Non-spike TCR breadth did not differ much between vaccine and placebo recipients.

CDR1 is LNHNV, CDR2 YYDKDF, per germline (reference sequence). CDR3 length: 13 residues. Trimming left V 1 base short and J 3 bases short, with 4 bases between. The repertoire was sequenced with immunoSEQ multiplex PCR; TCRdb's copy has only in-frame clones and lacks some. The sample consists of a few hundred thousand clones, roughly 90% of them appearing once. Treatment defined: some 20 received Ad26.COV2.S at low or high dose, single or two shots; roughly five received placebo; per-sample allocation not given. The study sampled participants on day 63 after the first vaccine or placebo injection. Adults aged 18-55 years in Boston included the donor.

This TCR was recovered from a person aged 18-60 years who received the Ad26.COV2.S COVID-19 vaccine or a placebo. Sequenced here: peripheral blood, sampled in a trial of Ad26.COV2.S vaccine versus placebo. The chain uses TRBV15 and TRBJ1-5, with unresolved D. CDR3 in amino acids: CATSRGANQPQHF. CDR3 nucleotide sequence: TGTGCCACCAGCAGAGGTGCCAATCAGCCCCAGCATTTT.